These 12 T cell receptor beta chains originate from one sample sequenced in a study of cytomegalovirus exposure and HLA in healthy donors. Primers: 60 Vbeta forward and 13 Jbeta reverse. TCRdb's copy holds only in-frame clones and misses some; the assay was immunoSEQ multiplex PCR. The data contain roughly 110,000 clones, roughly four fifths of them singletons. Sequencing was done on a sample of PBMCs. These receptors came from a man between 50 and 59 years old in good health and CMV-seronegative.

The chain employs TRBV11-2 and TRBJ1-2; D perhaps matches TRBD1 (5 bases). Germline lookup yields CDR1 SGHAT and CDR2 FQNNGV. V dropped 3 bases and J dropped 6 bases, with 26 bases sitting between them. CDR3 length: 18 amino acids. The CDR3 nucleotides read TGTGCCAGCAGCTTTAAGCCAAAGCAGGGTTTGTTACGCCATGGCTACACCTTC. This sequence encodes CASSFKPKQGLLRHGYTF.

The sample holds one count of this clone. The CDR3 region has the DNA TGTGCCAGTAGTCGACAGGGGGCGCACACCGGGGAGCTGTTTTTT. Translated, it gives CASSRQGAHTGELFF. This chain uses TRBV19 with TRBJ2-2; TRBD1 agrees at 10 bases. Germline V gene sequence: CDR1 LNHDA, CDR2 SQIVND (reference sequence). V lost 5 bases to trimming and J lost 3 bases; unmatched junction nucleotides: 3. The CDR3 spans 15 residues.

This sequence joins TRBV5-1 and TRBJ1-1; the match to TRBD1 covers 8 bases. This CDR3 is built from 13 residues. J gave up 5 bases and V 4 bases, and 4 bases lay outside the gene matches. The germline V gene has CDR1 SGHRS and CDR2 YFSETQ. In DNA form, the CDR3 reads TGCGCCAGCAGCCCACAGGGGGAGACTGAAGCTTTCTTT. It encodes CASSPQGETEAFF.

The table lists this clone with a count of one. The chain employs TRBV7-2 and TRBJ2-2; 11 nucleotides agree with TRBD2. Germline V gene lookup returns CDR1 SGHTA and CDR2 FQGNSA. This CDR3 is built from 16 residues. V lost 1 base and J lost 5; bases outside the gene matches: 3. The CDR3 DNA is TGTGCCAGCAGCTTAGGACTAGCGGGGCTGACCGGGGAGCTGTTTTTT. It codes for CASSLGLAGLTGELFF.

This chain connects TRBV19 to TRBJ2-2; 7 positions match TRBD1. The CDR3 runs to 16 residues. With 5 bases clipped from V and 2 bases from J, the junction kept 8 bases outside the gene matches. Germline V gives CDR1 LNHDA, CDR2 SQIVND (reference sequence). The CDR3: CASSSLRDSNTGELFF. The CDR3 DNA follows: TGTGCCAGTAGTTCCCTCCGGGACAGCAACACCGGGGAGCTGTTTTTT.

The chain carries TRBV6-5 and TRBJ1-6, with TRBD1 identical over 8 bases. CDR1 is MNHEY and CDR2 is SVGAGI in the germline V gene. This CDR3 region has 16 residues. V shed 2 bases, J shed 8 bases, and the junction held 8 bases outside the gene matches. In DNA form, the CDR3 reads TGTGCCAGCAGTTACGTCAGACAGGGGACTCATTCACCCCTCCACTTT. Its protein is CASSYVRQGTHSPLHF.

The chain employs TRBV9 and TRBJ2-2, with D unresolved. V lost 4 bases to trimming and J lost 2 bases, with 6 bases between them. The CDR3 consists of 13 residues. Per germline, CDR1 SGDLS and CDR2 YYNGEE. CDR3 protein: CASSIFNTGELFF. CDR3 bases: TGTGCCAGCAGCATATTCAACACCGGGGAGCTGTTTTTT.

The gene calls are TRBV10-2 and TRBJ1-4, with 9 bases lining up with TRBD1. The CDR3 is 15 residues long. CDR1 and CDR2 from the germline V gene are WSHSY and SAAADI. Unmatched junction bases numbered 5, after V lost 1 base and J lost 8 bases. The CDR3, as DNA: TGCGCCAGCAGTGAGTGGGGACAGGGTTACGAAAAACTGTTTTTT. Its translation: CASSEWGQGYEKLFF.

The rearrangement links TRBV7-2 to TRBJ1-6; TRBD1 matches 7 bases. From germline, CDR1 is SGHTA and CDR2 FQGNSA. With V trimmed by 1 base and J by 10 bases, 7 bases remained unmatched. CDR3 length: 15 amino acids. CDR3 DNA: TGTGCCAGCAGCTTAGTAGGACAGGCTATGTCACCCCTCCACTTT. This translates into CASSLVGQAMSPLHF.

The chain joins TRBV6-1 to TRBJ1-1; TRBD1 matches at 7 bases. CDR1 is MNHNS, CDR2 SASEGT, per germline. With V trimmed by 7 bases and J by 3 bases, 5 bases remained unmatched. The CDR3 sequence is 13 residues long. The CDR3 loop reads CASNLGQDTEAFF. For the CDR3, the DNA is TGTGCCAGCAATCTCGGACAGGACACTGAAGCTTTCTTT.

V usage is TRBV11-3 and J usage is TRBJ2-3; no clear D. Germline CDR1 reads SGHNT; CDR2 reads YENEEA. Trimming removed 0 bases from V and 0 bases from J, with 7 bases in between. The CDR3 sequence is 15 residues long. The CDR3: CASSLDVSSTDTQYF. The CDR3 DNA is TGTGCCAGCAGCTTAGATGTATCCAGCACAGATACGCAGTATTTT.

The CDR3, as DNA: TGTGCCAGCGGGGCAGGGGCAGGAAACACCATATATTTT. Encoded protein: CASGAGAGNTIYF. The V call is TRBV7-9, the J call TRBJ1-3; D perhaps matches TRBD1 (6 bases). Germline V lookup: CDR1 SEHNR, CDR2 FQNEAQ (reference sequence). The length of the CDR3 is 13 residues. Trimming removed 8 bases from V and 4 bases from J, with 12 bases in between.